A selection of T cell receptor beta chains follows, all from one sample in a study of blood T cell repertoires in COVID-19. Sequencing used immunoSEQ multiplex PCR; TCRdb keeps in-frame clones, though not all of them. This table holds roughly 120,000 clones, 78% found once. Sequenced: peripheral blood. The receptors come from an older man with acute or convalescent COVID-19. The CDR3 runs from the conserved cysteine through the conserved F or W. The D gene is left open where the match is weak. Size tells how often a clone was seen (once, few, many) or the class of an expanded clone, and some rows leave it out.

clone size	V gene	J gene	D gene	CDR3 protein	CDR3 DNA
.	TRBV3-1/TRBV3-2	TRBJ1-1	.	CASSQGPPVAFF	TGTGCCAGCAGCCAAGGGCCTCCTGTGGCTTTCTTT
few	TRBV7-2	TRBJ2-7	TRBD1	CASSPDRWSYEQYF	TGTGCCAGCAGCCCGGACAGGTGGTCCTACGAGCAGTACTTC
.	TRBV27	TRBJ1-1	.	CASSLSENFSEAFF	TGTGCCAGCAGTTTATCGGAGAATTTCAGTGAAGCTTTCTTT
.	TRBV7-3	TRBJ2-2	.	CASSWDTNTGELFF	TGTGCCAGCAGCTGGGACACAAACACCGGGGAGCTGTTTTTT
.	TRBV10-3	TRBJ2-7	.	CAIGQSYEQYF	TGTGCCATCGGACAATCATACGAGCAGTACTTC
.	TRBV6-2/TRBV6-3	TRBJ2-1	TRBD1	CASSPRGQGAYNEQFF	TGTGCCAGCAGCCCTAGGGGACAGGGGGCCTACAATGAGCAGTTCTTC
.	TRBV11-2	TRBJ2-4	.	CASSLALAKNIQYF	TGTGCCAGCAGCTTAGCACTAGCCAAAAACATTCAGTACTTC
.	TRBV7-2	TRBJ2-7	TRBD2	CASSLGLAGDEQYF	TGTGCCAGCAGCTTGGGACTAGCGGGGGACGAGCAGTACTTC
.	TRBV7-7	TRBJ2-7	TRBD2	CASSLASGGAYEQYF	TGTGCTAGCAGCTTAGCAAGCGGGGGCGCCTACGAGCAGTACTTC
.	TRBV19	TRBJ1-5	TRBD1	CASSRQGSNQPQHF	TGTGCCAGTAGTAGACAGGGAAGCAATCAGCCCCAGCATTTT